These 6 T cell receptor beta chains originate from one sample sequenced in a study of OX40 agonist ivuxolimab in advanced cancers. Using immunoSEQ multiplex PCR, the repertoire was profiled, and TCRdb retains in-frame clones only, with some absent. The top ten clones hold 2% to 3% of a sample with around 80,000 clones, around 87% of them seen once. This specimen was CD4+ or CD8+ T cells sorted from blood, taken in a trial of the OX40 agonist ivuxolimab. The receptors derive from an adult with an advanced solid tumor such as melanoma, head and neck, liver or kidney cancer.

This chain joins TRBV5-1 and TRBJ1-1; D gene ambiguous. Germline V gene data show CDR1 as SGHRS and CDR2 as YFSETQ. The CDR3 totals 16 residues. Trimming left V 0 bases short and J 4 bases short, with 16 bases between. The CDR3 protein is CASSLGASRLSTEAFF. Here the CDR3 DNA reads TGCGCCAGCAGCTTGGGGGCTTCGCGGCTCAGCACTGAAGCTTTCTTT.

The chain recombines TRBV7-3 with TRBJ1-1, with 8 nucleotides matching TRBD1. This CDR3 contains 14 residues. Germline loops: CDR1 SGHTA, CDR2 FQGTGA. With 4 bases clipped from V and 3 bases from J, the junction kept 4 bases outside the gene matches. The CDR3 loop is CASSSGGADTEAFF. CDR3 nucleotides: TGTGCCAGCAGCTCAGGGGGCGCGGACACTGAAGCTTTCTTT. The variable domain in full, with the rest retrieved from reference TRBV7-3 and TRBJ1-1, is GAGVSQTPSNKVTEKGKYVELRCDPISGHTALYWYRQSLGQGPEFLIYFQGTGAADDSGLPNDRFFAVRPEGSVSTLKIQRTERGDSAVYLCASSSGGADTEAFFGQGTRLTVV.

For the CDR3, the DNA is TGTGCCAGCAGCGCGACTCGCCTTCAAGAGACCCAGTACTTC. Translating it yields CASSATRLQETQYF. The chain joins TRBV11-2 to TRBJ2-5; D remains ambiguous. The CDR3 length is 14 residues. The V gene lost 5 bases and the J gene lost 2 bases, with 12 bases spanning the gap. CDR1 and CDR2 from the germline V gene are SGHAT and FQNNGV.

The genes are TRBV10-3 and TRBJ2-5; 11 bases map to TRBD1. V gave up 10 bases and J gave up 3 bases; unmatched junction bases: 4. CDR1 ENHRY and CDR2 SYGVKD come from the germline V gene. This CDR3 region has 13 residues. Here the CDR3 reads CANGQGAKETQYF. The CDR3 nucleotides read TGTGCCAACGGACAGGGGGCGAAAGAGACCCAGTACTTC.

CDR3 in amino acids: CASSLVGALGSSTDTQYF. Here the CDR3 DNA reads TGTGCCAGCAGTTTAGTCGGGGCTCTAGGTTCTAGCACAGATACGCAGTATTTT. V usage is TRBV28 and J usage is TRBJ2-3, with D perhaps being TRBD1 or TRBD2 (5 bases each). CDR3 size: 18 residues. Germline-derived CDR1 and CDR2 are MDHEN and SYDVKM. Trimming cost V 2 bases and J 0 bases, with 18 bases left between them.

V is TRBV7-2 and J is TRBJ2-4, with a possible D match to TRBD1 (6 bases). Germline V gene lookup returns CDR1 SGHTA and CDR2 FQGNSA. This CDR3 is built from 14 residues. V lost 3 bases, J lost 4 bases, and 10 bases lay in between. This CDR3 is CASSLGAGKNIQYF. In DNA, the CDR3 is TGTGCCAGCAGCTTGGGGGCAGGGAAAAACATTCAGTACTTC.